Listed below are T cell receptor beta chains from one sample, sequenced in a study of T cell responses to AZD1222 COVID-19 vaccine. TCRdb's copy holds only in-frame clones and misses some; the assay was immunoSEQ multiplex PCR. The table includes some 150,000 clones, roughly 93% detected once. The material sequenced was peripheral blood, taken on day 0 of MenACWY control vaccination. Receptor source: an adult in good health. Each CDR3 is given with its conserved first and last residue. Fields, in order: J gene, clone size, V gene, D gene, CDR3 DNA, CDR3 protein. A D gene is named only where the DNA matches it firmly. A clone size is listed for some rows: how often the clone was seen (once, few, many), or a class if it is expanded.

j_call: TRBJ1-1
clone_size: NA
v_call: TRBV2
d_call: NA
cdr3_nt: TGTGCCAGCAGTGAAGAGGTAGGGACTATGGCTTTCTTT
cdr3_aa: CASSEEVGTMAFF

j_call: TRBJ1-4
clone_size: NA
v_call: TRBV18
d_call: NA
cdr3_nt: TGTGCCAGCTCACCAATGGAGGGACGGGCTAATGAAAAACTGTTTTTT
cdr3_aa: CASSPMEGRANEKLFF

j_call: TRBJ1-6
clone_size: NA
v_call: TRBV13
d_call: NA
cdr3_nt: TGTGCCAGCAGCTACACAGGGAATCCCCTCCACTTT
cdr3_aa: CASSYTGNPLHF

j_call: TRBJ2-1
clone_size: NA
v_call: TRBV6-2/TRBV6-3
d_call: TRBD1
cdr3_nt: TGTGCCAGCAGTAGGGACAGGGCAAAGAATGAGCAGTTCTTC
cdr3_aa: CASSRDRAKNEQFF

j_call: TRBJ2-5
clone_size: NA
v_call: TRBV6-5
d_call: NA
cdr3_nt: TGTGCCAGCACCCCGTTTGGGGCAGGGCAAGAGACCCAGTACTTC
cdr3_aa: CASTPFGAGQETQYF

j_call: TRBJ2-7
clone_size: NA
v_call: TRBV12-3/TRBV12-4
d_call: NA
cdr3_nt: TGTGCCAGCAGCCGACGGGACGAGCAGTACTTC
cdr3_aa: CASSRRDEQYF

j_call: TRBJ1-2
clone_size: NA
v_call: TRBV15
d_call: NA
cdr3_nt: TGTGCCACCAGCAGAGAGTTCGACGGCTACACCTTC
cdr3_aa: CATSREFDGYTF

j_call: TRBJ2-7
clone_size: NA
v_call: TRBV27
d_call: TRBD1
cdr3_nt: TGTGCCAGCAGTTACAGGGGGCGCGGTTTTGAGCAGTACTTC
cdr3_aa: CASSYRGRGFEQYF

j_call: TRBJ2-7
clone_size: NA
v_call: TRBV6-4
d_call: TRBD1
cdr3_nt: TGTGCCAGCAGCGAGAATACAGGGGCGGCCTACGAGCAGTACTTC
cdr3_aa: CASSENTGAAYEQYF

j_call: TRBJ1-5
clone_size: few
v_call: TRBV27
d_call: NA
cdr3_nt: TGTGCCAGCAGTTTAAGGCAGGGCGTCAATCAGCCCCAGCATTTT
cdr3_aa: CASSLRQGVNQPQHF